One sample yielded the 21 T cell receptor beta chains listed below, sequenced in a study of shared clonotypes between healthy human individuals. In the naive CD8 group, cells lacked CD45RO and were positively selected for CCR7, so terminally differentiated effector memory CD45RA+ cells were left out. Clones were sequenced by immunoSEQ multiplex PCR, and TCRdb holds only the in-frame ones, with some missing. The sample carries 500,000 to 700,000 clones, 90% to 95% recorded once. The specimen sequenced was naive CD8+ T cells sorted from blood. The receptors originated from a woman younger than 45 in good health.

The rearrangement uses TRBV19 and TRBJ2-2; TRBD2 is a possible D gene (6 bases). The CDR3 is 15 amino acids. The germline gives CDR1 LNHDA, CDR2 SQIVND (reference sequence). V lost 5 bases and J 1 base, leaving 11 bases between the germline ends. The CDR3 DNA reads TGTGCCAGTAGTCCCCATAGCGGGAACACCGGGGAGCTGTTTTTT. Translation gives CASSPHSGNTGELFF. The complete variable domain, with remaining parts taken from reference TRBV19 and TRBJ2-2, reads DGGITQSPKYLFRKEGQNVTLSCEQNLNHDAMYWYRQDPGQGLRLIYYSQIVNDFQKGDIAEGYSVSREKKESFPLTVTSAQKNPTAFYLCASSPHSGNTGELFFGEGSRLTVL.

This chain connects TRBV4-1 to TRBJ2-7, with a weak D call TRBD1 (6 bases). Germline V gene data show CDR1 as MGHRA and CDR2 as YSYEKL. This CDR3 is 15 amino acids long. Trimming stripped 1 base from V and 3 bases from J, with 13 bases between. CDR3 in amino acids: CASSQAGTSNYEQYF. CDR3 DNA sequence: TGCGCCAGCAGCCAAGCCGGGACATCGAACTACGAGCAGTACTTC.

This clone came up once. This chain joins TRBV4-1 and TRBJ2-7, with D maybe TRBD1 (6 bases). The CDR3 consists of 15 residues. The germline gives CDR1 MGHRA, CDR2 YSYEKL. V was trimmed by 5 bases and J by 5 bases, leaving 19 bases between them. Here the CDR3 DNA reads TGCGCCAGCAGCATTCCCGGGACACCACCAAACGAGCAGTACTTC. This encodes CASSIPGTPPNEQYF.

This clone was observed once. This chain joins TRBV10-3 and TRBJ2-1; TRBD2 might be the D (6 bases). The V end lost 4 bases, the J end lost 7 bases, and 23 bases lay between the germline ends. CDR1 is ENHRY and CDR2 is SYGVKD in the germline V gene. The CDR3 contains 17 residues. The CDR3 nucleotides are TGTGCCATCAGTGGAACCCCCGGGACTCCCGGGGGTAATGAGCAGTTCTTC. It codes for CAISGTPGTPGGNEQFF.

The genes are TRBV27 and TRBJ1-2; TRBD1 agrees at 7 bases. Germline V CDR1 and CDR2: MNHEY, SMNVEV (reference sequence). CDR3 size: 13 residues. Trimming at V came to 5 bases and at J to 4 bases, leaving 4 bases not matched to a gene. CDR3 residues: CASSETGSYGYTF. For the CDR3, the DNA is TGTGCCAGCAGTGAGACAGGGAGCTATGGCTACACCTTC.

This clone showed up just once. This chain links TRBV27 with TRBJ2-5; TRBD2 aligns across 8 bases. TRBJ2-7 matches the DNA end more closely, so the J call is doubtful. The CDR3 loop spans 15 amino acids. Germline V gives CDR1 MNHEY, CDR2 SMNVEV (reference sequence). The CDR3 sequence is CASSPTSVSSYEQYF. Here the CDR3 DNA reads TGTGCCAGCAGTCCGACTAGCGTGAGCTCCTACGAGCAGTACTTC.

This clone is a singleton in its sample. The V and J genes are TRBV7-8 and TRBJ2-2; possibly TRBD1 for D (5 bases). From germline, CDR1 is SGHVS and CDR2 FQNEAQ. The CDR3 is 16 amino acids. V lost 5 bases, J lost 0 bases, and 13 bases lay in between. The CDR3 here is CASSPYRRTNTGELFF. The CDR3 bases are TGTGCCAGCAGCCCGTACAGGAGAACGAACACCGGGGAGCTGTTTTTT.

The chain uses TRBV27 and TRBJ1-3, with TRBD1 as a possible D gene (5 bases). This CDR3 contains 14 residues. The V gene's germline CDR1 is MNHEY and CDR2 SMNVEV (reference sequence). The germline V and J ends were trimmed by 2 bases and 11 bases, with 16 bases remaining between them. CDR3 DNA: TGTGCCAGCAGTTTAGGAGGGGCGAGTGGCGCCATATATTTT. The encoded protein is CASSLGGASGAIYF.

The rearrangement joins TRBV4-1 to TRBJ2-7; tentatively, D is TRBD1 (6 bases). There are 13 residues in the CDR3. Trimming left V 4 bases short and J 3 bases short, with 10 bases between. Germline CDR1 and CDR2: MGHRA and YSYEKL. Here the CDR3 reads CASSPRGGYEQYF. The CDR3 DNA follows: TGCGCCAGCAGCCCCAGGGGTGGCTACGAGCAGTACTTC.

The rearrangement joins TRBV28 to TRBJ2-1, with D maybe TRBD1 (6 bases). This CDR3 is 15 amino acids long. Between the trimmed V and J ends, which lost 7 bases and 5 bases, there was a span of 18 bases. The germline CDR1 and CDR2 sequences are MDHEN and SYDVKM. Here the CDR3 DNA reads TGTGCCAGCAAAGCGGACGGGACATTGCACAATGAGCAGTTCTTC. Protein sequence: CASKADGTLHNEQFF.

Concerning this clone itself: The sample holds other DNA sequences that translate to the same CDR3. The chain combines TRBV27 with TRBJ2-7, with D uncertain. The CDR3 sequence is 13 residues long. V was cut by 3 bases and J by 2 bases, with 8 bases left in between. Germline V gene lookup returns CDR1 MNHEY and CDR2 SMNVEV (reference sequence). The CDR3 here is CASSLGRAYEQYF. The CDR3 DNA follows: TGTGCCAGCAGTTTGGGTCGTGCCTACGAGCAGTACTTC.

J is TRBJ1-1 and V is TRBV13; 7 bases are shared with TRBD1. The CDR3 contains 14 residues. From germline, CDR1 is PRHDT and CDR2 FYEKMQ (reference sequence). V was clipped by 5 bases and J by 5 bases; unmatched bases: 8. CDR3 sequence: CASSLMGQSTEAFF. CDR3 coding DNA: TGTGCCAGCAGCCTTATGGGACAGTCAACTGAAGCTTTCTTT.

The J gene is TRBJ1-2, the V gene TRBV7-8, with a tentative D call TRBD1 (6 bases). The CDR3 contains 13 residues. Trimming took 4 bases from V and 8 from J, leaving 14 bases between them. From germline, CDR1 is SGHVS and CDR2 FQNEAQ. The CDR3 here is CASSSTGWEGYTF. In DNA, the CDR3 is TGTGCCAGCAGCTCGACAGGATGGGAAGGCTACACCTTC.

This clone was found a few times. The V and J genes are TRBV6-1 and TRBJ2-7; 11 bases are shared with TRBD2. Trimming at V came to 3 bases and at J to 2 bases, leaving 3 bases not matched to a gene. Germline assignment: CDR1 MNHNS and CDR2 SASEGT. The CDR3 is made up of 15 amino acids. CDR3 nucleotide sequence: TGTGCCAGCAGTGAGGGACTAGCGGAAGCCTACGAGCAGTACTTC. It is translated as CASSEGLAEAYEQYF.

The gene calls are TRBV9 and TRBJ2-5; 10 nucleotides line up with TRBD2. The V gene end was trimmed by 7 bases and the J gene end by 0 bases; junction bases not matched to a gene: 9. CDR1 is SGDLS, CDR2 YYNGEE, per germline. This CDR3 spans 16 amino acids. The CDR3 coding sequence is TGTGCCAGCTCGGGGTTTAGCGGGGGGTACCAAGAGACCCAGTACTTC. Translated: CASSGFSGGYQETQYF.

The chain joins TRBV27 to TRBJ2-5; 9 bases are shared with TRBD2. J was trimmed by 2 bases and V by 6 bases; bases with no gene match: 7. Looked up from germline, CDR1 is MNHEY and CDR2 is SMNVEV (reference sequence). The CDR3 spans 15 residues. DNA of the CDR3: TGTGCCAGCAGGGGGGCTAGCGGGAATCAAGAGACCCAGTACTTC. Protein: CASRGASGNQETQYF.

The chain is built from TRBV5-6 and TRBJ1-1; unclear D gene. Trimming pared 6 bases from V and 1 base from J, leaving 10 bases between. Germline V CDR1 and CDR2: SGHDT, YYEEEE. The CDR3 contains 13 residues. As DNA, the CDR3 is TGTGCCAGCACGACGGGAGGGAACACTGAAGCTTTCTTT. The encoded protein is CASTTGGNTEAFF.

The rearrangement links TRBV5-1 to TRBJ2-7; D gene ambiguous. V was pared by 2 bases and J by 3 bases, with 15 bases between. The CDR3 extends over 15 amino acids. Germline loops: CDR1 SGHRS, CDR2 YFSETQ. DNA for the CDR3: TGCGCCAGCAGCTTAGAGGCCCTGGAAGGCTACGAGCAGTACTTC. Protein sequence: CASSLEALEGYEQYF.

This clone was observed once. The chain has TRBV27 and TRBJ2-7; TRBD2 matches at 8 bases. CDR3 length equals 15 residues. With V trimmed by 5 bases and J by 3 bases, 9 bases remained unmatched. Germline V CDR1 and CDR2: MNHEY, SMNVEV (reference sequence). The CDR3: CASSSYSGKGYEQYF. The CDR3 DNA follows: TGTGCCAGCAGTAGTTATAGCGGGAAAGGCTACGAGCAGTACTTC.

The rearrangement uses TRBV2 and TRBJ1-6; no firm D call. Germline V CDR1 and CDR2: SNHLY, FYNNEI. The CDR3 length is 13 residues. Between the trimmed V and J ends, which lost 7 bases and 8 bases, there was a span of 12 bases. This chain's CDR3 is CASTPSGDSPLHF. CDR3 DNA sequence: TGTGCCAGCACCCCGAGCGGGGATTCACCCCTCCACTTT. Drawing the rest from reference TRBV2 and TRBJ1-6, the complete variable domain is EPEVTQTPSHQVTQMGQEVILRCVPISNHLYFYWYRQILGQKVEFLVSFYNNEISEKSEIFDDQFSVERPDGSNFTLKIRSTKLEDSAMYFCASTPSGDSPLHFGNGTRLTVT.

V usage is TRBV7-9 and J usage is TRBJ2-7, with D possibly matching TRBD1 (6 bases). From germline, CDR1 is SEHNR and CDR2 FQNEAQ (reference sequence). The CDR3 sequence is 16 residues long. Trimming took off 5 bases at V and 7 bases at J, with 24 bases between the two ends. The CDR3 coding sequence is TGTGCCAGCAGCCCTTCTCCGGGACACATCTCGGGGGAGCAGTACTTC. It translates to CASSPSPGHISGEQYF.